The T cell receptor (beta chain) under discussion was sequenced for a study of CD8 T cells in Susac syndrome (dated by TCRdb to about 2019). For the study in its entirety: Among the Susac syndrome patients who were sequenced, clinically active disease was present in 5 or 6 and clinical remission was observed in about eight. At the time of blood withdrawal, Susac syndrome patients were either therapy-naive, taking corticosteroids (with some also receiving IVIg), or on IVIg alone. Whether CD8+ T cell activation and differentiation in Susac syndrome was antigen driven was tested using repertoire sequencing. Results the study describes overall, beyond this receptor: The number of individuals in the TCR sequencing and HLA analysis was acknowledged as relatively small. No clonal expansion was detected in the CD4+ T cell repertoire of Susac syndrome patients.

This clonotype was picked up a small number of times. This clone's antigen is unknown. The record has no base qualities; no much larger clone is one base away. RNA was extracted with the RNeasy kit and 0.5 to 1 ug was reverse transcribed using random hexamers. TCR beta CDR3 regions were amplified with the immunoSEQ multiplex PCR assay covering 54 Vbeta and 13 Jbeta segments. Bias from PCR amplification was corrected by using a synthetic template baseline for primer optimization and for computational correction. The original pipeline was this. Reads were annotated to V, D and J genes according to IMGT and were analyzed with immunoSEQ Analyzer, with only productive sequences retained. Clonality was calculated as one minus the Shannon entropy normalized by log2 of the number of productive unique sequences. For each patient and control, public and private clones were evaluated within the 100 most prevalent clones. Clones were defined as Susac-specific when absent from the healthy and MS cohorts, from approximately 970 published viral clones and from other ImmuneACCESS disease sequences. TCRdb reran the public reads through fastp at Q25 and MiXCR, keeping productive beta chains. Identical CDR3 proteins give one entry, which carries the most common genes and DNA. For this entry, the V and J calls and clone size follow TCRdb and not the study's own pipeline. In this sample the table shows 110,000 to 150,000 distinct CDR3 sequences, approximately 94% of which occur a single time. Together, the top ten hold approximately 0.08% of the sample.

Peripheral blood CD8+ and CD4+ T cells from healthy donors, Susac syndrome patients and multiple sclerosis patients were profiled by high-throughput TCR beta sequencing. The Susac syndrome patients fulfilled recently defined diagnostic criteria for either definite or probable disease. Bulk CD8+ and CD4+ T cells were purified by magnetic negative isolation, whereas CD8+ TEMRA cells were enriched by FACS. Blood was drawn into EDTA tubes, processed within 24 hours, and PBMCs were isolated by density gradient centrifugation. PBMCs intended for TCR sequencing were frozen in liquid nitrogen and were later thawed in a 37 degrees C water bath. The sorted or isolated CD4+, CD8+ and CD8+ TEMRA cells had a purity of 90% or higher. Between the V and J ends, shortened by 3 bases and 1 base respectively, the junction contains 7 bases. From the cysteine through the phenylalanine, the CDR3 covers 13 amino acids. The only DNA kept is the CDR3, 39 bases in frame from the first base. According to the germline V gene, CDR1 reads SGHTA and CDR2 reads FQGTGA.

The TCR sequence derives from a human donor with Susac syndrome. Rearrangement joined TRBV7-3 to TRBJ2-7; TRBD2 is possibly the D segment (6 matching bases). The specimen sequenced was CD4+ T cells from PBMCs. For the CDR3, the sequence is CASSFGGSYEQYF. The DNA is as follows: TGTGCCAGCAGCTTCGGGGGTTCCTACGAGCAGTACTTC.